The sequence of this T cell receptor beta chain was determined in a study of shared clonotypes between healthy human individuals. This table comes from immunoSEQ multiplex PCR, and its TCRdb copy is limited to in-frame clones, with some not included. The table includes approximately 1.9 million clones, 90% to 95% detected once. Trimming stripped 2 bases from V and 1 base from J, with 5 bases between. This CDR3 is 13 amino acids long. The V gene's germline CDR1 is SEHNR and CDR2 FQNEAQ (reference sequence). With respect to this clone: The sample has other DNA sequences that encode this CDR3 too.

As defined, naive CD8 cells were CD45RO-negative and positively selected for CCR7, with terminally differentiated effector memory CD45RA+ cells excluded. This chain joins TRBV7-9 and TRBJ1-1, with D unresolved. The sequenced material came from naive CD8+ T cells from PBMCs. This TCR was recovered from a man younger than 30 in good health. Some clones in this sample may be carry-over from other donors' samples. The CDR3 is CASSLTGNTEAFF. In nucleotides, the CDR3 is TGTGCCAGCAGCTTAACGGGGAACACTGAAGCTTTCTTT. The full variable domain, completed using reference TRBV7-9 and TRBJ1-1, is DTGVSQNPRHKITKRGQNVTFRCDPISEHNRLYWYRQTLGQGPEFLTYFQNEAQLEKSRLLSDRFSAERPKGSFSTLEIQRTEQGDSAMYLCASSLTGNTEAFFGQGTRLTVV.